The clone carrying this TCR beta chain was detected a few times. Its antigen is undetermined. The data originate from a study of T-cell memory formation after mild COVID-19. Points from the study as a whole: Shrinking CD4+ clones were chiefly CM and EM; CD8+ ones were chiefly EMRA. Clones that got smaller from day 15 to 85 had even CD4/CD8, while clones growing later tipped toward CD4+. Pre-infection memory already had some responding clones, implying cross-reactive memory joined.

The CDR3 length is 13 residues. Losses at the gene ends were 8 bases for V and 0 bases for J; bases not matched to a gene: 0. Looked up from germline, CDR1 is ENHRY and CDR2 is SYGVKD. TCR alpha and TCR beta cDNA libraries carrying sample barcodes and UMIs came from 5'RACE with constant-segment primers. TCRdb itself ran the 5' RACE reads through MiXCR, one entry per CDR3 protein. The data contain around 180,000 distinct CDR3 sequences, around a sixth of them singletons. This TCR was recovered from a man aged 18-30 years who had mild COVID-19 (a few samples of this study predate the infection). Cell type and time point are not known. Sequencing input: PBMCs or a T cell subset sorted from them (not recorded which). J is TRBJ2-2 and V is TRBV10-3; 7 positions match TRBD1. The CDR3 loop reads CAIGTANTGELFF. The DNA of the CDR3 is TGTGCCATCGGGACAGCGAACACCGGGGAGCTGTTTTTT.